Sequencing of this T cell receptor beta chain was carried out in a study of T cell changes during pregnancy in multiple sclerosis. Germline V lookup: CDR1 SGHNT, CDR2 YYREEE (reference sequence). The V gene end was trimmed by 3 bases and the J gene end by 6 bases; junction bases not matched to a gene: 13. This CDR3 is 17 amino acids long. Measured with immunoSEQ multiplex PCR; TCRdb has only the in-frame clones, and not every one. Among some 67,000 clones, just over 90% were seen once, and the ten largest hold roughly 1.5%. The sample in question was peripheral blood, obtained after pregnancy. The chain carries TRBV5-4 and TRBJ2-7; TRBD1 matches 12 bases. This receptor was identified in a female donor with multiple sclerosis, enrolled in a pregnancy study. CDR3 DNA sequence: TGTGCCAGCAGCTCACCCACTCCGGGACAGGGGGCAGGCGAGCAGTACTTC. This encodes CASSSPTPGQGAGEQYF.